The 17 T cell receptor beta chains below all came from one sample that was sequenced in a study of cytomegalovirus exposure and HLA in healthy donors. With 60 Vbeta and 13 Jbeta primers, the PCR was carried out. The data were produced by immunoSEQ multiplex PCR, yet TCRdb's version contains in-frame clones alone and is incomplete. The sample lists some 91,000 clones, roughly 86% occurring once. Sample: PBMCs. The receptors originated from a man aged 25-45 years in good health and CMV-seropositive.

The chain combines TRBV18 with TRBJ1-1; 7 bases align to TRBD1. CDR1 is KGHSH, CDR2 LQKENI, per germline. V was pared by 6 bases and J by 3 bases, with 7 bases of the junction left unmatched. The CDR3 consists of 14 residues. This CDR3 is CASSLQGTDTEAFF. The CDR3 bases are TGTGCCAGCTCCTTACAGGGGACTGACACTGAAGCTTTCTTT.

The J gene is TRBJ2-5, the V gene TRBV15; maybe TRBD1 (6 bases). V lost 0 bases and J 3 bases, leaving 8 bases between the germline ends. The V gene's germline CDR1 is LNHNV and CDR2 YYDKDF (reference sequence). The CDR3 runs to 14 residues. Here the CDR3 reads CATSRDTGKETQYF. In DNA form, the CDR3 reads TGTGCCACCAGCAGAGACACAGGGAAAGAGACCCAGTACTTC.

This chain links TRBV29-1 with TRBJ2-2; D remains ambiguous. The germline gives CDR1 SQVTM, CDR2 ANQGSEA. V was trimmed by 7 bases and J by 0 bases, leaving 3 bases between them. This CDR3 is built from 11 residues. This CDR3 reads CSAANTGELFF. CDR3 coding DNA: TGCAGCGCTGCGAACACCGGGGAGCTGTTTTTT.

The genes are TRBV12-5 and TRBJ2-1, with a tentative D call TRBD1 (7 bases). Trimming removed 4 bases from V and 3 bases from J, with 16 bases in between. The CDR3 contains 16 residues. From germline, CDR1 is LGHNT and CDR2 FRNRAP. In DNA form, the CDR3 reads TGTGCTAGTGGTTCCGCGTCAGGGGGGTTCTACAATGAGCAGTTCTTC. Protein product: CASGSASGGFYNEQFF.

CDR3 bases: TGTGCCAGCAGCCAATTTGCGGTCTCTGGGGCCAACGTCCTGACTTTC. Protein product: CASSQFAVSGANVLTF. The chain couples TRBV4-2 to TRBJ2-6; D is unclear. Trimming took 2 bases from V and 0 from J, leaving 8 bases between them. Germline CDR1 reads LGHNA; CDR2 reads YNFKEQ. This CDR3 region has 16 residues.

The chain couples TRBV6-1 to TRBJ2-1, with 9 bases matching TRBD1. V trimming: 6 bases; J trimming: 6 bases; junction bases outside the gene matches: 6. Germline V gene sequence: CDR1 MNHNS, CDR2 SASEGT. There are 14 residues in the CDR3. This CDR3 is CASSPGTGRNEQFF. CDR3 bases: TGTGCCAGCAGCCCGGGGACAGGGCGCAATGAGCAGTTCTTC.

The gene calls are TRBV7-8 and TRBJ1-5, with 9 bases aligning to TRBD1. Germline CDR1 and CDR2: SGHVS and FQNEAQ. J gave up 6 bases and V 5 bases, and 2 bases lay outside the gene matches. The CDR3 extends over 13 amino acids. Written as DNA, the CDR3 is TGTGCCAGCAGCCAGACAGGGGGTCAGCCCCAGCATTTT. Its translation: CASSQTGGQPQHF.

The rearrangement links TRBV7-3 to TRBJ2-1, with 8 bases matching TRBD2. J was trimmed by 4 bases and V by 1 base; bases with no gene match: 6. This CDR3 is 16 amino acids long. Germline lookup yields CDR1 SGHTA and CDR2 FQGTGA. DNA of the CDR3: TGTGCCAGCAGCTTAATGGCGGGAGGCGTATACAATGAGCAGTTCTTC. Protein: CASSLMAGGVYNEQFF.

The rearrangement joins TRBV11-2 to TRBJ2-1, with 7 positions matching TRBD2. Germline lookup yields CDR1 SGHAT and CDR2 FQNNGV. V was clipped by 5 bases and J by 12 bases; unmatched bases: 10. This CDR3 comprises 13 residues. CDR3 DNA sequence: TGTGCCAGCAGCCGGGGGGACGATCGTTGGCAGTTCTTC. Translating it yields CASSRGDDRWQFF.

The rearrangement uses TRBV5-1 and TRBJ2-1; the match to TRBD2 covers 8 bases. The CDR3 extends over 13 amino acids. V trimming: 8 bases; J trimming: 3 bases; junction bases outside the gene matches: 4. Germline V gene sequence: CDR1 SGHRS, CDR2 YFSETQ. The CDR3 sequence is CASRTSNYNEQFF. CDR3 in DNA: TGCGCCAGTAGGACTAGCAACTACAATGAGCAGTTCTTC.

The rearrangement joins TRBV27 to TRBJ2-3; weak D call: TRBD1 (6 bases). This CDR3 contains 15 residues. V lost 5 bases and J 2 bases, leaving 14 bases between the germline ends. Germline CDR1 reads MNHEY; CDR2 reads SMNVEV (reference sequence). CDR3 amino acids: CASSIGTLSTDTQYF. The DNA for the CDR3 is TGTGCCAGCAGTATAGGGACACTCTCCACAGATACGCAGTATTTT.

The chain links TRBV28 to TRBJ2-7; 7 bases match TRBD2. Germline loops: CDR1 MDHEN, CDR2 SYDVKM. V dropped 2 bases and J dropped 4; count of bases not matched to a gene: 11. CDR3 length equals 16 residues. CDR3 residues: CASSLRWREKSYEQYF. The CDR3 bases are TGTGCCAGCAGTTTACGCTGGCGGGAGAAGTCTTACGAGCAGTACTTC.

This chain links TRBV5-4 with TRBJ1-2; tentatively, D is TRBD1 (5 bases). This CDR3 region has 14 residues. The V gene's germline CDR1 is SGHNT and CDR2 YYREEE (reference sequence). Trimming removed 0 bases from V and 7 bases from J, with 13 bases in between. This chain's CDR3 is CASSLGQFFGGYTF. The CDR3 DNA is TGTGCCAGCAGCTTGGGACAGTTTTTTGGTGGCTACACCTTC.

The chain carries TRBV27 and TRBJ2-5; weak D call: TRBD1 (5 bases). V gave up 5 bases and J gave up 5 bases, with 12 bases separating them. Germline V gene sequence: CDR1 MNHEY, CDR2 SMNVEV (reference sequence). This CDR3 is 13 amino acids long. The CDR3 DNA reads TGTGCCAGCAGTACCCGGGCAGGGGAGACCCAGTACTTC. Translating gives CASSTRAGETQYF.

The genes are TRBV28 and TRBJ1-2, with 8 nucleotides matching TRBD1. The CDR3 totals 16 residues. Looked up from germline, CDR1 is MDHEN and CDR2 is SYDVKM. V shed 7 bases, J shed 3 bases, and the junction held 13 bases outside the gene matches. CDR3 loop: CASIKTPTGADYGYTF. The DNA of the CDR3 is TGTGCCAGCATCAAAACACCGACAGGGGCCGACTATGGCTACACCTTC.

The rearrangement links TRBV19 to TRBJ1-5; 9 bases are a match to TRBD1. J lost 3 bases, V lost 6 bases, and 6 bases had no gene match. CDR3 length: 15 amino acids. CDR1 and CDR2 (germline): LNHDA, SQIVND (reference sequence). CDR3 residues: CASSLQGADNQPQHF. CDR3 sequence (DNA): TGTGCCAGTAGCCTACAGGGGGCTGACAATCAGCCCCAGCATTTT. The whole variable domain, remainder taken from reference TRBV19 and TRBJ1-5, is DGGITQSPKYLFRKEGQNVTLSCEQNLNHDAMYWYRQDPGQGLRLIYYSQIVNDFQKGDIAEGYSVSREKKESFPLTVTSAQKNPTAFYLCASSLQGADNQPQHFGDGTRLSIL.

A single count supports this clone. The chain employs TRBV9 and TRBJ2-7, with TRBD2 matching over 9 bases. V lost 4 bases to trimming and J lost 2 bases; unmatched junction nucleotides: 4. The CDR3 consists of 14 residues. CDR1 is SGDLS, CDR2 YYNGEE, per germline. CDR3 bases: TGTGCCAGCAGCCCGACTAGCGGAACCTACGAGCAGTACTTC. Its translation: CASSPTSGTYEQYF.